The 29 T cell receptor beta chains given below trace back to one sample, sequenced in a study of blood T cell repertoires in COVID-19. Only in-frame clones appear in the TCRdb table, and some are missing; sequencing was by immunoSEQ multiplex PCR. This sample yields about 500,000 clones, of which approximately 86% are seen a single time; roughly 0.72% belongs to the top ten. The sequenced sample was PBMCs or T cells enriched from blood (not recorded which). These TCRs come from a woman aged 18-29 years who had recovered from COVID-19.

The chain combines TRBV29-1 with TRBJ1-2; 8 bases match TRBD1. Germline V gives CDR1 SQVTM, CDR2 ANQGSEA. V was clipped by 7 bases and J by 4 bases; unmatched bases: 11. This CDR3 spans 14 amino acids. The chain's CDR3 is CSAMTGVESYGYTF. The CDR3 DNA sequence: TGCAGCGCGATGACAGGGGTAGAATCCTATGGCTACACCTTC. The whole variable domain, remainder taken from reference TRBV29-1 and TRBJ1-2, is SAVISQKPSRDICQRGTSLTIQCQVDSQVTMMFWYRQQPGQSLTLIATANQGSEATYESGFVIDKFPISRPNLTFSTLTVSNMSPEDSSIYLCSAMTGVESYGYTFGSGTRLTVV.

The chain recombines TRBV6-2 or TRBV6-3 with TRBJ1-6; no firm D call. Germline CDR1 is MNHEY and CDR2 is SVGEGT. This CDR3 has 17 amino acids. Between the trimmed V and J ends, which lost 5 bases and 10 bases, there was a span of 24 bases. CDR3 sequence (DNA): TGTGCCAGCAGTCGTAAGGGAGGGTGGCCCTCTAGATCACCCCTCCACTTT. This sequence encodes CASSRKGGWPSRSPLHF.

The rearrangement joins TRBV5-1 to TRBJ1-1; no firm D call. This CDR3 has 14 residues. Germline V gene data show CDR1 as SGHRS and CDR2 as YFSETQ. Trimming took off 1 base at V and 3 bases at J, with 10 bases between the two ends. Written as DNA, the CDR3 is TGCGCCAGCAGCTTGAGTACGAGATACACTGAAGCTTTCTTT. This gives the protein CASSLSTRYTEAFF.

This clone was seen more than once but under ten times. The J gene is TRBJ1-2, the V gene TRBV30; D is ambiguous. Germline V gives CDR1 GTSNPN, CDR2 SVGIG (reference sequence). V was pared by 0 bases and J by 5 bases, with 13 bases between. The length of the CDR3 is 14 residues. The CDR3 loop is CAWSVGRIYYGYTF. CDR3 DNA sequence: TGTGCCTGGAGTGTTGGCAGGATTTATTATGGCTACACCTTC.

The CDR3 region has the DNA TGTGCCAGCAGGGACATGCGGGGCTACGAGCAGTACTTC. Encoded protein: CASRDMRGYEQYF. The chain combines TRBV28 with TRBJ2-7; possibly TRBD2 for D (6 bases). This CDR3 spans 13 amino acids. The germline CDR1 and CDR2 sequences are MDHEN and SYDVKM. V lost 6 bases to trimming and J lost 3 bases, with 12 bases between them.

This clone was seen a few times. The rearrangement uses TRBV11-3 and TRBJ2-3; TRBD2 aligns across 12 bases. Germline V lookup: CDR1 SGHNT, CDR2 YENEEA. Germline trimming cut 3 bases from V and 5 bases from J; bases unmatched to any gene: 9. The CDR3 runs 17 residues. CDR3 sequence (DNA): TGTGCCAGCAGCTTGCAGGCTAGCGGGGGGGCCGGAGATACGCAGTATTTT. It yields the protein CASSLQASGGAGDTQYF.

In its sample, this clone was seen a few times. The chain joins TRBV4-1 to TRBJ1-3; no clear D. The germline V gene has CDR1 MGHRA and CDR2 YSYEKL. The CDR3 is 16 amino acids. V lost 0 bases and J 4 bases, leaving 13 bases between the germline ends. The CDR3 loop reads CASSQDRRAGGNTIYF. The CDR3 DNA reads as TGCGCCAGCAGCCAAGATAGACGGGCGGGAGGAAACACCATATATTTT.

The chain joins TRBV19 to TRBJ1-2; no firm D call. This CDR3 region has 17 residues. CDR1 LNHDA and CDR2 SQIVND come from the germline V gene (reference sequence). The germline V and J ends were trimmed by 9 bases and 8 bases, with 31 bases remaining between them. CDR3 sequence reads: CASRPAGWSDLMRGYTF. For the CDR3, the DNA is TGTGCCAGCCGCCCGGCGGGGTGGTCCGACCTCATGCGGGGCTACACCTTC.

This chain connects TRBV5-5 to TRBJ2-3; weak D call: TRBD2 (5 bases). Between the trimmed V and J ends, which lost 7 bases and 7 bases, there was a span of 19 bases. This CDR3 spans 14 amino acids. Germline V gene data show CDR1 as SGHKS and CDR2 as YYEKEE (reference sequence). The chain's CDR3 is CASSGADLRHTQYF. The DNA for the CDR3 is TGTGCCAGCTCCGGCGCGGACTTAAGGCATACGCAGTATTTT.

The J gene is TRBJ1-5, the V gene TRBV15, with D uncertain. In germline, CDR1 is LNHNV, CDR2 YYDKDF (reference sequence). Trimming removed 5 bases at V and 7 bases at J, with 9 bases between. The CDR3 loop spans 12 amino acids. The CDR3 region has the DNA TGTGCCACCAGCGTGGGAGGACAGCCCCAGCATTTT. Protein: CATSVGGQPQHF.

CDR3 sequence reads: CASSGLADPTEAFF. CDR3 sequence (DNA): TGTGCCAGCAGTGGTTTGGCAGATCCAACTGAAGCTTTCTTT. This chain links TRBV2 with TRBJ1-1; D unresolved. The CDR3 extends over 14 amino acids. V was pared by 4 bases and J by 5 bases, with 14 bases between. Looked up from germline, CDR1 is SNHLY and CDR2 is FYNNEI.

CDR3 sequence (DNA): TGTGCCAGCAGCTTGGCCGGCGGGGGGCACGATGAGCAGTTCTTC. Translating gives CASSLAGGGHDEQFF. The chain recombines TRBV5-6 with TRBJ2-1, with 8 positions matching TRBD2. Trimming at V came to 0 bases and at J to 8 bases, leaving 7 bases not matched to a gene. This CDR3 has 15 amino acids. Germline loops: CDR1 SGHDT, CDR2 YYEEEE.

This clone appeared a single time. The CDR3 protein is CASSSSSRGGAFQYF. The CDR3 DNA reads TGTGCCAGCAGTTCCTCAAGTCGCGGGGGGGCATTTCAGTATTTT. The rearrangement uses TRBV6-2 or TRBV6-3 and TRBJ2-3, with 9 bases matching TRBD2. From germline, CDR1 is MNHEY and CDR2 SVGEGT. V dropped 4 bases and J dropped 12; count of bases not matched to a gene: 14. The CDR3 sequence is 15 residues long.

This sequence joins TRBV7-2 and TRBJ2-3, with 7 positions matching TRBD1. V lost 4 bases to trimming and J lost 4 bases; unmatched junction nucleotides: 11. This CDR3 has 16 amino acids. CDR1 and CDR2 from the germline V gene are SGHTA and FQGNSA. The CDR3: CASSSATGFRADTQYF. The CDR3, as DNA: TGTGCCAGCAGCTCGGCGACAGGGTTTCGAGCAGATACGCAGTATTTT.

The genes are TRBV4-1 and TRBJ1-1; D uncertain. CDR3 size: 16 residues. Germline V lookup: CDR1 MGHRA, CDR2 YSYEKL. V gave up 1 base and J gave up 1 base, with 13 bases separating them. DNA for the CDR3: TGCGCCAGCAGCCAAGCCCCGGGAGAGACGAACACTGAAGCTTTCTTT. Translated, it gives CASSQAPGETNTEAFF.

This clone came up a few times. The genes are TRBV30 and TRBJ1-4; 10 positions match TRBD1. The CDR3 totals 19 residues. V shed 3 bases and J 7 bases; nucleotides not matched to a gene: 20. Germline CDR1 and CDR2: GTSNPN and SVGIG (reference sequence). The CDR3 loop is CAWSSNLSRDRGRGEKLFF. Written as DNA, the CDR3 is TGTGCCTGGAGCTCAAACTTGTCCCGGGACAGGGGCCGGGGTGAAAAACTGTTTTTT.

The rearrangement uses TRBV3-1 (or the pseudogene TRBV3-2) and TRBJ1-1; TRBD1 matches at 8 bases. The CDR3 runs 17 residues. The V segment lost 5 bases and the J segment 3 bases; nucleotides outside the gene matches: 14. CDR1 is LGHDT and CDR2 is YNNKEL in the germline V gene (reference sequence). The CDR3 protein is CASSSERTGPGDTEAFF. The CDR3 bases are TGTGCCAGCAGCTCAGAACGGACAGGGCCGGGGGACACTGAAGCTTTCTTT.

J is TRBJ1-1 and V is TRBV24-1; a weak D match, TRBD1 (6 bases). V lost 1 base, J lost 0 bases, and 17 bases lay in between. From germline, CDR1 is KGHDR and CDR2 SFDVKD. The CDR3 consists of 18 residues. The CDR3 DNA reads TGTGCCACCAGTGATTTTACTTCGGACGGACAGCTGAACACTGAAGCTTTCTTT. Its protein product is CATSDFTSDGQLNTEAFF.

This clone was seen only once. The chain carries TRBV9 and TRBJ2-7, with D possibly matching TRBD1 (6 bases). Germline V gene lookup returns CDR1 SGDLS and CDR2 YYNGEE. The CDR3 length is 14 residues. Trimming took off 0 bases at V and 3 bases at J, with 10 bases between the two ends. The CDR3 loop is CASSVAGDDYEQYF. CDR3 bases: TGTGCCAGCAGCGTAGCAGGGGATGACTACGAGCAGTACTTC.

In this sample, this clone turned up once. The J gene is TRBJ1-6, the V gene TRBV28, with 7 bases that match TRBD1. V was clipped by 7 bases and J by 9 bases; unmatched bases: 6. The CDR3 runs to 13 residues. The V gene's germline CDR1 is MDHEN and CDR2 SYDVKM. The CDR3: CASKETGSSPLHF. The CDR3 bases are TGTGCCAGCAAGGAGACAGGGTCTTCACCCCTCCACTTT.

The V call is TRBV19, the J call TRBJ2-1, with D tentatively TRBD1 (6 bases). Per germline, CDR1 LNHDA and CDR2 SQIVND (reference sequence). CDR3 length equals 13 residues. V dropped 10 bases and J dropped 2 bases, with 12 bases sitting between them. CDR3: CATSNRAYNEQFF. The CDR3 region has the DNA TGTGCCACCAGTAACAGGGCCTACAATGAGCAGTTCTTC.

The chain uses TRBV7-9 and TRBJ2-2; 7 bases line up with TRBD1. The V gene end was trimmed by 1 base and the J gene end by 6 bases; junction bases not matched to a gene: 8. CDR3 length: 16 amino acids. Looked up from germline, CDR1 is SEHNR and CDR2 is FQNEAQ (reference sequence). The CDR3 spells CASSLVSDRAAGELFF. CDR3 bases: TGTGCCAGCAGCTTAGTTAGCGACAGGGCGGCCGGGGAGCTGTTTTTT. The variable domain in full, completed from reference TRBV7-9 and TRBJ2-2, reads DTGVSQNPRHKITKRGQNVTFRCDPISEHNRLYWYRQTLGQGPEFLTYFQNEAQLEKSRLLSDRFSAERPKGSFSTLEIQRTEQGDSAMYLCASSLVSDRAAGELFFGEGSRLTVL.

The V and J genes are TRBV29-1 and TRBJ2-7, with a possible D match to TRBD2 (5 bases). The CDR3 totals 12 residues. In germline, CDR1 is SQVTM, CDR2 ANQGSEA. The V gene lost 6 bases and the J gene lost 4 bases, with 13 bases spanning the gap. CDR3 residues: CSVSGPGYEQYF. CDR3 in DNA: TGCAGCGTCTCAGGCCCGGGATACGAGCAGTACTTC.

The chain links TRBV18 to TRBJ1-2; 9 bases are shared with TRBD1. CDR3 length: 17 residues. The V gene end was trimmed by 3 bases and the J gene end by 5 bases; junction bases not matched to a gene: 13. Germline-derived CDR1 and CDR2 are KGHSH and LQKENI. Here the CDR3 reads CASSPNSRDRDRYGYTF. The DNA for the CDR3 is TGTGCCAGCTCACCTAATTCCCGGGACAGGGATCGTTATGGCTACACCTTC.

V is TRBV19 and J is TRBJ1-4, with TRBD1 as a possible D gene (5 bases). The V and J ends lost 4 bases and 8 bases respectively, with 14 bases between them. Germline V gene sequence: CDR1 LNHDA, CDR2 SQIVND (reference sequence). This CDR3 spans 14 amino acids. CDR3 region: CASSTQGIGEKLFF. The CDR3 region has the DNA TGTGCCAGTAGTACCCAGGGTATAGGGGAAAAACTGTTTTTT.

There are a few counts of this clone. The CDR3 loop reads CASVAVSIEPQHF. In DNA, the CDR3 is TGTGCTAGTGTAGCGGTTTCAATAGAGCCCCAGCATTTT. This chain joins TRBV12-5 and TRBJ1-5, with D unresolved. The CDR3 loop spans 13 amino acids. Trimming took 7 bases from V and 8 from J, leaving 15 bases between them. Germline V gene data show CDR1 as LGHNT and CDR2 as FRNRAP.

V gene TRBV5-1 combines with J gene TRBJ1-2; 10 bases line up with TRBD1. CDR1 is SGHRS and CDR2 is YFSETQ in the germline V gene. The CDR3 is 14 amino acids. J gave up 4 bases and V 3 bases, and 3 bases lay outside the gene matches. This chain's CDR3 is CASSSRDRGYGYTF. CDR3 DNA sequence: TGCGCCAGCAGCTCCCGGGACAGGGGCTATGGCTACACCTTC.

The J gene is TRBJ1-1, the V gene TRBV19, with a possible D match to TRBD1 (5 bases). Germline CDR1 and CDR2: LNHDA and SQIVND (reference sequence). Trimming stripped 7 bases from V and 3 bases from J, with 6 bases between. This CDR3 is 11 amino acids long. CDR3 bases: TGTGCCAGTACGACAGACACTGAAGCTTTCTTT. It codes for CASTTDTEAFF.

V is TRBV20-1 and J is TRBJ2-5, with TRBD2 identical over 11 bases. V was clipped by 3 bases and J by 3 bases; unmatched bases: 3. The germline V gene has CDR1 DFQATT and CDR2 SNEGSKA (reference sequence). This CDR3 has 14 amino acids. The CDR3 sequence is CSASSTSGEETQYF. DNA for the CDR3: TGCAGTGCTAGTTCGACTAGCGGGGAAGAGACCCAGTACTTC.